This TCR beta chain was sequenced in a study of cytomegalovirus exposure and HLA in healthy donors. V was trimmed by 1 base and J by 0 bases, leaving 8 bases between them. The CDR3 totals 15 residues. Germline V gene lookup returns CDR1 LNHDA and CDR2 SQIVND (reference sequence). PCR was performed using 60 Vbeta and 13 Jbeta primers. TCRdb keeps only in-frame clones here, not all; method: immunoSEQ multiplex PCR. The data contain tens of thousands of clones, around 76% of them singletons. The sample consisted of PBMCs. The chain uses TRBV19 and TRBJ2-3, with a possible D match to TRBD2 (5 bases). The clonotype originates from a woman in her thirties in good health and CMV-seropositive. CDR3 sequence (DNA): TGTGCCAGTAGTATAGGGGGAGTTAGCACAGATACGCAGTATTTT. Protein: CASSIGGVSTDTQYF.